This record concerns one T cell receptor (beta chain) sequence. The CDR3 is 15 residues long. Germline V gene data show CDR1 as MGHRA and CDR2 as YSYEKL. Trimming cost V 1 base and J 1 base, with 10 bases left between them. The entry originates in a study of blood T cell repertoires in COVID-19. The wider study: Sites in the United States, Italy and Spain provided acute and convalescent COVID-19 samples. From T cells, B-cell-depleted T cells, or PBMCs came the material, which was cDNA or gDNA.

Original processing notes: How many nucleated cells were present was estimated from reference gene primer amplification. The method was immunoSEQ multiplex PCR; TCRdb's version includes in-frame clones alone and lacks a portion of them. That table supplies the V and J calls and clone size; D and trimming were determined from the DNA. The sample records around 31,000 clones, 80% to 90% being singletons. The chain joins TRBV4-1 to TRBJ1-1, with D unresolved. The material sequenced was peripheral blood. The clonotype originates from an older man with acute or convalescent COVID-19. CDR3 protein: CASSQGGTWNTEAFF. CDR3 DNA: TGCGCCAGCAGCCAAGGCGGTACTTGGAACACTGAAGCTTTCTTT.